These T cell receptor beta chains were read from a single sample in a study of CD8 T cells in ankylosing spondylitis. Each CDR3 protein gets one entry after TCRdb re-called the 5' RACE reads with MiXCR. This sample has about 390,000 distinct CDR3 sequences, with about a fifth found just once. The sequenced material came from blood, either unsorted or a sorted T cell fraction (not recorded which). Receptors were obtained from a male donor with ankylosing spondylitis. Both conserved end residues are part of each CDR3. A D gene is named only where the DNA matches it firmly. Clone size is shown for a subset of rows, as once, few, many or a class of expanded clone.

clone size: many
CDR3 length: 11
V gene: TRBV29-1
J gene: TRBJ2-3
D gene: -
CDR3 protein: CSAGSGDTQYF
CDR3 DNA: TGCAGCGCTGGGTCGGGAGATACGCAGTATTTT

clone size: few
CDR3 length: 12
V gene: TRBV5-6
J gene: TRBJ2-2
D gene: -
CDR3 protein: CASSGSAGELFF
CDR3 DNA: TGTGCCAGCAGCGGCTCGGCGGGGGAGCTGTTTTTT

clone size: few
CDR3 length: 15
V gene: TRBV3-1
J gene: TRBJ2-7
D gene: -
CDR3 protein: CASSQGGFMAYEQYF
CDR3 DNA: TGTGCCAGCAGCCAAGGGGGCTTTATGGCCTACGAGCAGTACTTC

clone size: few
CDR3 length: 17
V gene: TRBV2
J gene: TRBJ2-2
D gene: TRBD1
CDR3 protein: CASSAGQPLTNTGELFF
CDR3 DNA: TGTGCCAGCAGTGCGGGACAGCCTCTCACTAACACCGGGGAGCTGTTTTTT

clone size: -
CDR3 length: 15
V gene: TRBV2
J gene: TRBJ1-1
D gene: TRBD1
CDR3 protein: CASSTRTGLNTEAFF
CDR3 DNA: TGTGCCAGCAGTACTCGGACAGGGTTGAACACTGAAGCTTTCTTT

clone size: -
CDR3 length: 16
V gene: TRBV12-5
J gene: TRBJ2-5
D gene: -
CDR3 protein: CASGLGAPGLRETQYF
CDR3 DNA: TGTGCTAGTGGTTTGGGGGCTCCAGGGTTACGCGAGACCCAGTACTTC

clone size: -
CDR3 length: 17
V gene: TRBV4-2
J gene: TRBJ2-7
D gene: -
CDR3 protein: CASSHYKRDFSTYEQYF
CDR3 DNA: TGTGCCAGCAGCCACTATAAAAGGGACTTCTCCACCTACGAGCAGTACTTC

clone size: -
CDR3 length: 15
V gene: TRBV10-3
J gene: TRBJ2-1
D gene: TRBD2
CDR3 protein: CAISESSAGESEQFF
CDR3 DNA: TGTGCCATCAGTGAGTCTTCGGCGGGGGAATCTGAGCAGTTCTTC

clone size: -
CDR3 length: 15
V gene: TRBV12-3/TRBV12-4
J gene: TRBJ2-7
D gene: TRBD1
CDR3 protein: CASSFVGQVSYEQYF
CDR3 DNA: TGTGCCAGCAGTTTTGTGGGACAGGTATCATACGAGCAGTACTTC

clone size: many
CDR3 length: 14
V gene: TRBV20-1
J gene: TRBJ1-3
D gene: -
CDR3 protein: CSAESAYPGNTIYF
CDR3 DNA: TGCAGTGCCGAGTCAGCGTACCCTGGAAACACCATATATTTT

clone size: -
CDR3 length: 17
V gene: TRBV4-1
J gene: TRBJ2-2
D gene: -
CDR3 protein: CASSHTSRGLRTGELFF
CDR3 DNA: TGCGCCAGCAGCCATACCTCCAGGGGTCTCAGGACCGGGGAGCTGTTTTTT

clone size: -
CDR3 length: 17
V gene: TRBV4-1
J gene: TRBJ1-4
D gene: -
CDR3 protein: CASSPRDGRATNEKLFF
CDR3 DNA: TGCGCCAGCAGCCCCCGGGACGGTCGTGCAACTAATGAAAAACTGTTTTTT

clone size: few
CDR3 length: 16
V gene: TRBV20-1
J gene: TRBJ2-1
D gene: TRBD2
CDR3 protein: CSAMLLAGGPYNEQFF
CDR3 DNA: TGCAGTGCTATGTTACTAGCGGGAGGGCCATACAATGAGCAGTTCTTC

clone size: -
CDR3 length: 12
V gene: TRBV20-1
J gene: TRBJ1-1
D gene: TRBD1
CDR3 protein: CDPDRGDTEAFF
CDR3 DNA: TGCGACCCGGACAGGGGGGACACTGAAGCTTTCTTT

clone size: few
CDR3 length: 13
V gene: TRBV12-3/TRBV12-4
J gene: TRBJ2-2
D gene: TRBD2
CDR3 protein: CAARAGVTGELFF
CDR3 DNA: TGTGCCGCCCGAGCGGGAGTCACCGGGGAGCTGTTTTTT

clone size: -
CDR3 length: 16
V gene: TRBV5-1
J gene: TRBJ1-2
D gene: -
CDR3 protein: CASSLGPRGWDHGYTF
CDR3 DNA: TGCGCCAGCAGCTTGGGGCCGAGGGGATGGGATCATGGCTACACCTTC

clone size: -
CDR3 length: 15
V gene: TRBV7-2
J gene: TRBJ2-3
D gene: -
CDR3 protein: CASTGEGGGTDTQYF
CDR3 DNA: TGTGCCAGCACCGGAGAGGGGGGCGGCACAGATACGCAGTATTTT

clone size: many
CDR3 length: 17
V gene: TRBV6-5
J gene: TRBJ2-3
D gene: -
CDR3 protein: CASSYSMGHHNADTQYF
CDR3 DNA: TGTGCCAGCAGTTACTCGATGGGACACCACAACGCAGATACGCAGTATTTT

clone size: once
CDR3 length: 14
V gene: TRBV7-2
J gene: TRBJ2-7
D gene: TRBD2
CDR3 protein: CASSMTSAPYEQYF
CDR3 DNA: TGTGCCAGCAGCATGACTAGCGCGCCCTACGAGCAGTACTTC

clone size: -
CDR3 length: 15
V gene: TRBV20-1
J gene: TRBJ2-5
D gene: TRBD1
CDR3 protein: CSAEGTGGGEETQYF
CDR3 DNA: TGCAGTGCTGAGGGGACAGGGGGGGGCGAAGAGACCCAGTACTTC

clone size: few
CDR3 length: 13
V gene: TRBV12-3/TRBV12-4
J gene: TRBJ1-2
D gene: -
CDR3 protein: CASNPSGYYGYTF
CDR3 DNA: TGTGCCAGCAATCCCTCGGGGTACTATGGCTACACCTTC

clone size: many
CDR3 length: 13
V gene: TRBV12-3/TRBV12-4
J gene: TRBJ2-1
D gene: -
CDR3 protein: CASSLGTYNEQFF
CDR3 DNA: TGTGCCAGCAGTTTAGGCACCTACAATGAGCAGTTCTTC

clone size: -
CDR3 length: 14
V gene: TRBV29-1
J gene: TRBJ2-3
D gene: TRBD2
CDR3 protein: CTSVTSGSTDTQYF
CDR3 DNA: TGCACCTCCGTGACTAGCGGGAGCACAGATACGCAGTATTTT

clone size: few
CDR3 length: 15
V gene: TRBV2
J gene: TRBJ1-1
D gene: TRBD1
CDR3 protein: CASRSTGGVSTEAFF
CDR3 DNA: TGTGCCAGCAGATCGACAGGGGGCGTGAGTACTGAAGCTTTCTTT

clone size: few
CDR3 length: 14
V gene: TRBV12-3/TRBV12-4
J gene: TRBJ1-5
D gene: -
CDR3 protein: CASRIAGSNQPQHF
CDR3 DNA: TGTGCCAGCAGGATCGCCGGTAGCAATCAGCCCCAGCATTTT

clone size: -
CDR3 length: 15
V gene: TRBV20-1
J gene: TRBJ2-1
D gene: TRBD2
CDR3 protein: CSAKVPAGGDNEQFF
CDR3 DNA: TGCAGTGCCAAGGTGCCTGCGGGAGGGGACAATGAGCAGTTCTTC

clone size: -
CDR3 length: 14
V gene: TRBV3-1
J gene: TRBJ1-2
D gene: -
CDR3 protein: CASSPVSRSDGYTF
CDR3 DNA: TGTGCCAGCAGCCCCGTGAGCAGGTCGGATGGCTACACCTTC

clone size: few
CDR3 length: 14
V gene: TRBV20-1
J gene: TRBJ1-5
D gene: TRBD1
CDR3 protein: CSALTGDSNQPQHF
CDR3 DNA: TGCAGTGCTTTGACAGGGGATAGCAATCAGCCCCAGCATTTT

clone size: -
CDR3 length: 14
V gene: TRBV3-1
J gene: TRBJ1-4
D gene: -
CDR3 protein: CASSQGTENEKLFF
CDR3 DNA: TGTGCCAGCAGCCAGGGGACGGAGAATGAAAAACTGTTTTTT

clone size: -
CDR3 length: 17
V gene: TRBV3-1
J gene: TRBJ2-7
D gene: TRBD2
CDR3 protein: CASSQPGLAGVGYEQYF
CDR3 DNA: TGTGCCAGCAGCCAGCCGGGACTAGCGGGAGTGGGTTACGAGCAGTACTTC

clone size: few
CDR3 length: 15
V gene: TRBV2
J gene: TRBJ2-7
D gene: -
CDR3 protein: CASSAQAGPSYEQYF
CDR3 DNA: TGTGCCAGCAGTGCCCAGGCAGGGCCTAGCTACGAGCAGTACTTC

clone size: -
CDR3 length: 16
V gene: TRBV6-2/TRBV6-3
J gene: TRBJ2-5
D gene: -
CDR3 protein: CASSSHLGAREETQYF
CDR3 DNA: TGTGCCAGCAGTTCCCACCTGGGCGCGCGCGAGGAGACCCAGTACTTC

clone size: -
CDR3 length: 14
V gene: TRBV19
J gene: TRBJ2-2
D gene: -
CDR3 protein: CASSQGSNTGELFF
CDR3 DNA: TGTGCCAGTTCCCAGGGGTCGAACACCGGGGAGCTGTTTTTT

clone size: once
CDR3 length: 16
V gene: TRBV5-5
J gene: TRBJ2-7
D gene: TRBD1
CDR3 protein: CASSLLQGTVPYEQYF
CDR3 DNA: TGTGCCAGCAGCTTGCTACAGGGGACCGTACCCTACGAGCAGTACTTC

clone size: many
CDR3 length: 14
V gene: TRBV29-1
J gene: TRBJ2-3
D gene: TRBD1
CDR3 protein: CSVHDRGTTDTQYF
CDR3 DNA: TGCAGCGTGCATGACAGGGGGACCACAGATACGCAGTATTTT

clone size: few
CDR3 length: 13
V gene: TRBV29-1
J gene: TRBJ1-1
D gene: -
CDR3 protein: CSVEGRMNTEAFF
CDR3 DNA: TGCAGCGTTGAGGGCAGAATGAACACTGAAGCTTTCTTT

clone size: few
CDR3 length: 14
V gene: TRBV5-1
J gene: TRBJ1-1
D gene: -
CDR3 protein: CASSLTVQNTEAFF
CDR3 DNA: TGCGCCAGCAGCCTTACTGTCCAGAACACTGAAGCTTTCTTT

clone size: -
CDR3 length: 13
V gene: TRBV6-6
J gene: TRBJ1-2
D gene: TRBD1
CDR3 protein: CASRTGQDYGYTF
CDR3 DNA: TGTGCCAGCAGGACCGGACAGGACTATGGCTACACCTTC

clone size: -
CDR3 length: 17
V gene: TRBV5-1
J gene: TRBJ2-1
D gene: -
CDR3 protein: CASSLVSGAGSYNEQFF
CDR3 DNA: TGCGCCAGCAGCTTGGTCTCGGGGGCTGGATCCTACAATGAGCAGTTCTTC

clone size: few
CDR3 length: 15
V gene: TRBV7-9
J gene: TRBJ2-7
D gene: -
CDR3 protein: CASSRVLGRAYEQYF
CDR3 DNA: TGTGCCAGCAGCCGAGTCCTGGGGCGGGCCTACGAGCAGTACTTC

clone size: -
CDR3 length: 15
V gene: TRBV2
J gene: TRBJ2-1
D gene: TRBD2
CDR3 protein: CASRELAGGRNEQFF
CDR3 DNA: TGTGCCAGCAGGGAACTAGCGGGAGGTCGCAATGAGCAGTTCTTC

clone size: few
CDR3 length: 13
V gene: TRBV27
J gene: TRBJ2-5
D gene: TRBD1
CDR3 protein: CASRPTGGETQYF
CDR3 DNA: TGTGCCAGCAGGCCTACAGGGGGGGAGACCCAGTACTTC

clone size: -
CDR3 length: 15
V gene: TRBV20-1
J gene: TRBJ2-1
D gene: TRBD1
CDR3 protein: CRCRTQGGTYNEQFF
CDR3 DNA: TGCAGATGTAGAACACAGGGGGGAACCTACAATGAGCAGTTCTTC

clone size: -
CDR3 length: 12
V gene: TRBV10-3
J gene: TRBJ2-2
D gene: -
CDR3 protein: CAISGGTGELFF
CDR3 DNA: TGTGCCATCAGTGGGGGTACCGGGGAGCTGTTTTTT

clone size: few
CDR3 length: 15
V gene: TRBV6-1
J gene: TRBJ2-7
D gene: TRBD1
CDR3 protein: CASSFGQGRRYEQYF
CDR3 DNA: TGTGCCAGCAGCTTCGGACAGGGGAGGCGTTACGAGCAGTACTTC

clone size: many
CDR3 length: 15
V gene: TRBV12-3/TRBV12-4
J gene: TRBJ1-3
D gene: -
CDR3 protein: CASSPWTLSGNTIYF
CDR3 DNA: TGTGCCAGCAGCCCTTGGACACTTTCTGGAAACACCATATATTTT

clone size: once
CDR3 length: 16
V gene: TRBV20-1
J gene: TRBJ2-7
D gene: -
CDR3 protein: CSARGAQVGGRYEQYF
CDR3 DNA: TGCAGTGCTAGGGGGGCCCAAGTGGGGGGTCGCTACGAGCAGTACTTC

clone size: once
CDR3 length: 16
V gene: TRBV20-1
J gene: TRBJ2-1
D gene: TRBD1
CDR3 protein: CSARDRRQGAFNEQFF
CDR3 DNA: TGCAGTGCTAGAGATCGGAGGCAGGGGGCCTTCAATGAGCAGTTCTTC

clone size: few
CDR3 length: 14
V gene: TRBV3-1
J gene: TRBJ2-1
D gene: -
CDR3 protein: CASSHVSRANEQFF
CDR3 DNA: TGTGCCAGCAGCCATGTGTCCAGGGCGAATGAGCAGTTCTTC

clone size: few
CDR3 length: 15
V gene: TRBV12-3/TRBV12-4
J gene: TRBJ2-5
D gene: -
CDR3 protein: CASSLGTTYQETQYF
CDR3 DNA: TGTGCCAGCAGTTTAGGAACTACGTACCAAGAGACCCAGTACTTC

clone size: many
CDR3 length: 15
V gene: TRBV5-1
J gene: TRBJ2-5
D gene: -
CDR3 protein: CASSEGGRTPETQYF
CDR3 DNA: TGCGCCAGCAGCGAGGGAGGTAGAACCCCAGAGACCCAGTACTTC

clone size: -
CDR3 length: 15
V gene: TRBV24-1
J gene: TRBJ1-5
D gene: -
CDR3 protein: CATSPGGEERQPQHF
CDR3 DNA: TGTGCCACCAGTCCCGGAGGAGAGGAACGACAGCCCCAGCATTTT